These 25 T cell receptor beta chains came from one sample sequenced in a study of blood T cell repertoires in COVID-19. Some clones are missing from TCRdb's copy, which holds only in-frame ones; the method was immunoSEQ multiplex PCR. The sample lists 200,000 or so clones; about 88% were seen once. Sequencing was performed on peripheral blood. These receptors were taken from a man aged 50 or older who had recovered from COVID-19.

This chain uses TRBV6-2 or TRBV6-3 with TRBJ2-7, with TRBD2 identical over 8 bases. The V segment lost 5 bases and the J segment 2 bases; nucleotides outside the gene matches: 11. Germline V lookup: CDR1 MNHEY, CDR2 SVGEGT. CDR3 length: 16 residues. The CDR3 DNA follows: TGTGCCAGCAGTAACCCTATAGCGGGAAGGGCCTACGAGCAGTACTTC. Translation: CASSNPIAGRAYEQYF.

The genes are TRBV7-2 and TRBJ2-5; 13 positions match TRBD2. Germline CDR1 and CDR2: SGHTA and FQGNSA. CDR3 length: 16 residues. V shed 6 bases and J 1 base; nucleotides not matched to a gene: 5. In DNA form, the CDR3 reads TGTGCCAGCAGTTCAGGACTAGCGGGAGTCCAAGAGACCCAGTACTTC. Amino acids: CASSSGLAGVQETQYF.

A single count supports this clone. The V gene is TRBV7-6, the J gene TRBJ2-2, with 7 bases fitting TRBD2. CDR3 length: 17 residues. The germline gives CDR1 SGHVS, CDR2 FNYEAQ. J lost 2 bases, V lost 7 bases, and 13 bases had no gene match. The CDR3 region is CASTDLEAGVNTGELFF. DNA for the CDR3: TGTGCCAGCACCGATCTAGAGGCGGGAGTTAACACCGGGGAGCTGTTTTTT.

CDR3 loop: CASREGVTDTQYF. The CDR3 DNA follows: TGTGCCAGCCGAGAGGGGGTCACAGATACGCAGTATTTT. V usage is TRBV2 and J usage is TRBJ2-3; the D gene is possibly TRBD1 (6 bases). Trimming stripped 8 bases from V and 2 bases from J, with 11 bases between. CDR1 is SNHLY and CDR2 is FYNNEI in the germline V gene. The CDR3 loop spans 13 amino acids.

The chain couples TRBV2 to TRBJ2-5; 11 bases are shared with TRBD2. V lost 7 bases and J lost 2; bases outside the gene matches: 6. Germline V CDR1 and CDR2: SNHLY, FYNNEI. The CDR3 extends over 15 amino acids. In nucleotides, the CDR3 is TGTGCCAGCAAAGGGCTAGCGGGAGGACAAGAGACCCAGTACTTC. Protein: CASKGLAGGQETQYF.

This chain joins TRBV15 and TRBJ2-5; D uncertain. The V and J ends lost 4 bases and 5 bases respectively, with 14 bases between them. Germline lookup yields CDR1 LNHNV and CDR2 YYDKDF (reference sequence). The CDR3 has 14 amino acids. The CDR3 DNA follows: TGTGCCACCAGCAACTTTACCAAACGGGAGACCCAGTACTTC. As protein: CATSNFTKRETQYF.

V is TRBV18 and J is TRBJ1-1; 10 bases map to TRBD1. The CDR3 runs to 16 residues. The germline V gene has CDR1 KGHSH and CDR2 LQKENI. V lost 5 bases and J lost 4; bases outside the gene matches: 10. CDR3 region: CASSSDRGRGGTEAFF. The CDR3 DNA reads TGTGCCAGCTCATCTGACAGGGGGCGAGGGGGCACTGAAGCTTTCTTT.

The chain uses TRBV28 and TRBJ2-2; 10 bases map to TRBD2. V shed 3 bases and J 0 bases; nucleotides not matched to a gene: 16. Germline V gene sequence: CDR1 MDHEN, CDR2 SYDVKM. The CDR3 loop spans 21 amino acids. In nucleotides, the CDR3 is TGTGCCAGCAGTTTTATTCTCGGACTAGCGGTACCTGGAGCGAACACCGGGGAGCTGTTTTTT. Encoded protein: CASSFILGLAVPGANTGELFF.

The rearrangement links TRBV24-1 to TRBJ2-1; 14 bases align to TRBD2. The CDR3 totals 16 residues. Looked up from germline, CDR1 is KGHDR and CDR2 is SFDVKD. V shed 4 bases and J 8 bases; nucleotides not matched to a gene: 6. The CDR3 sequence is CATSEAGTSGSDEQFF. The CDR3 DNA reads TGTGCCACCAGTGAGGCCGGGACTAGCGGGAGCGATGAGCAGTTCTTC.

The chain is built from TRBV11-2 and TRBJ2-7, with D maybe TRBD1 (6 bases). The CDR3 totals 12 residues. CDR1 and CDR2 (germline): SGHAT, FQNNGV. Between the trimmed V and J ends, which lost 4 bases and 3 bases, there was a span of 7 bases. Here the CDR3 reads CASSSQGYEQYF. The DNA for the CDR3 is TGTGCCAGCAGCTCACAGGGCTACGAGCAGTACTTC.

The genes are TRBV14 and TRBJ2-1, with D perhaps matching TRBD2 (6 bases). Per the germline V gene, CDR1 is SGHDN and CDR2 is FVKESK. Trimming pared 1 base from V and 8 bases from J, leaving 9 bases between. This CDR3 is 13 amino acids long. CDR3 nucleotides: TGTGCCAGCAGCCAAGGGAGGGCCTATGAGCAGTTCTTC. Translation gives CASSQGRAYEQFF.

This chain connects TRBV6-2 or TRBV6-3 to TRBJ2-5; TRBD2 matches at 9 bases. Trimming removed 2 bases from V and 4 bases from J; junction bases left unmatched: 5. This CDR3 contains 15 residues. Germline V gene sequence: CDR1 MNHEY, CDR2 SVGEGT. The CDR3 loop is CASSYRGGRGETQYF. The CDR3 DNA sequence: TGTGCCAGCAGTTACCGTGGCGGGAGGGGAGAGACCCAGTACTTC.

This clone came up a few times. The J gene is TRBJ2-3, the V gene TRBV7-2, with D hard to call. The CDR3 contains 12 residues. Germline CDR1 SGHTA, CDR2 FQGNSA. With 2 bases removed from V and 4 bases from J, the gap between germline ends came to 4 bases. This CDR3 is CASSLSSDTQYF. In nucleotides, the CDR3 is TGTGCCAGCAGCTTATCGTCAGATACGCAGTATTTT.

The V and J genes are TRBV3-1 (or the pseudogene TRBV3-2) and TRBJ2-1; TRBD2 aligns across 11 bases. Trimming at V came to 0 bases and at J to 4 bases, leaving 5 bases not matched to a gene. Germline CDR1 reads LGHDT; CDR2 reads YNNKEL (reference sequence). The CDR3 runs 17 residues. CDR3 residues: CASSQDLAGGPYNEQFF. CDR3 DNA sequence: TGTGCCAGCAGCCAAGACCTAGCGGGAGGACCATACAATGAGCAGTTCTTC.

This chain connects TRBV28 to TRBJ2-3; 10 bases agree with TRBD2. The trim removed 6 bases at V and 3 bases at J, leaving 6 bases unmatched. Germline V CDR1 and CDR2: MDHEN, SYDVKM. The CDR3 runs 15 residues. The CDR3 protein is CASSSETSGTDTQYF. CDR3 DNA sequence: TGTGCCAGCAGCTCGGAGACTAGCGGGACAGATACGCAGTATTTT.

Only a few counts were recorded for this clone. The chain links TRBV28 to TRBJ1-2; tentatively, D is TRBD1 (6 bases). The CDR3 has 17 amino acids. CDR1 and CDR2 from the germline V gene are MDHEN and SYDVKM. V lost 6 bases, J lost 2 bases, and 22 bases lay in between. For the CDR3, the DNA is TGTGCCAGCAGCTCCTGGGGGGGCTCTTTTGCGAACTATGGCTACACCTTC. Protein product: CASSSWGGSFANYGYTF.

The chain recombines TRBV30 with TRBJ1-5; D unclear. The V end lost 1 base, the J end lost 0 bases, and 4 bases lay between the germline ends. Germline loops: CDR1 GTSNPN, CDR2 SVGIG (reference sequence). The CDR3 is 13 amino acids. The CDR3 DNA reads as TGTGCCTGGAGTGCTAATAGCAATCAGCCCCAGCATTTT. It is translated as CAWSANSNQPQHF. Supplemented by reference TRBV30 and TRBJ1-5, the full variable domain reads SQTIHQWPATLVQPVGSPLSLECTVEGTSNPNLYWYRQAAGRGLQLLFYSVGIGQISSEVPQNLSASRPQDRQFILSSKKLLLSDSGFYLCAWSANSNQPQHFGDGTRLSIL.

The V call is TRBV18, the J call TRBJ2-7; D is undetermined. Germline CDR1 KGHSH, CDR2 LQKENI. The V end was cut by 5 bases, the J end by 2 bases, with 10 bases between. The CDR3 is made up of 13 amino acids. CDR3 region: CASSTIETYEQYF. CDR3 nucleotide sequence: TGTGCCAGCTCAACGATAGAAACCTACGAGCAGTACTTC. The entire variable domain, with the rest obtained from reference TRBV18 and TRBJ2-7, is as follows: NAGVMQNPRHLVRRRGQEARLRCSPMKGHSHVYWYRQLPEEGLKFMVYLQKENIIDESGMPKERFSAEFPKEGPSILRIQQVVRGDSAAYFCASSTIETYEQYFGPGTRLTVT.

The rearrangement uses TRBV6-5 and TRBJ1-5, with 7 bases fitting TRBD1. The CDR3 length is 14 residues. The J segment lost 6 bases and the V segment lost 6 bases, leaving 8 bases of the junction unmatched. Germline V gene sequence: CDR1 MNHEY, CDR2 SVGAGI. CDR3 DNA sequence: TGTGCCAGCAGCCAAGACAGGGTCGGTCAGCCCCAGCATTTT. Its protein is CASSQDRVGQPQHF.

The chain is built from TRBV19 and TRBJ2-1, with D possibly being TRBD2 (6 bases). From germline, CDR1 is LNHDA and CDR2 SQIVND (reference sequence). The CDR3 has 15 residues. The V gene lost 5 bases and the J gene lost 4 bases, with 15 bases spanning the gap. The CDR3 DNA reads TGTGCCAGTAGTTTACGGGAGTTCATTTACAATGAGCAGTTCTTC. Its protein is CASSLREFIYNEQFF.

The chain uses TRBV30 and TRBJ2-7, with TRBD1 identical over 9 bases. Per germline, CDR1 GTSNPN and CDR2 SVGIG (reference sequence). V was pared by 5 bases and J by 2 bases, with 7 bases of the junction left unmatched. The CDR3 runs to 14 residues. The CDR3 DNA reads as TGTGCCTGGTCCCACGGACAGGGGACCTACGAGCAGTACTTC. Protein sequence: CAWSHGQGTYEQYF. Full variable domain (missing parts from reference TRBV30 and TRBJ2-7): SQTIHQWPATLVQPVGSPLSLECTVEGTSNPNLYWYRQAAGRGLQLLFYSVGIGQISSEVPQNLSASRPQDRQFILSSKKLLLSDSGFYLCAWSHGQGTYEQYFGPGTRLTVT.

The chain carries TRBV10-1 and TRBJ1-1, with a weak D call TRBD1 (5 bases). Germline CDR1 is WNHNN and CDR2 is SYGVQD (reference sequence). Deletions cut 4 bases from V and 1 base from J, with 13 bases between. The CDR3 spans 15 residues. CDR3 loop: CASSGSRGGNTEAFF. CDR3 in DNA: TGCGCCAGCAGTGGTTCCCGGGGGGGGAACACTGAAGCTTTCTTT.

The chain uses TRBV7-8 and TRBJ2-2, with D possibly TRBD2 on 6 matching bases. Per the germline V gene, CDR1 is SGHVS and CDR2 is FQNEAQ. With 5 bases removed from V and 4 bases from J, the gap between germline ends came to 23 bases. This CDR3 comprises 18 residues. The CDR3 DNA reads TGTGCCAGCAGCATGCTTGGGTTCGTAGGGACTGGCACCGGGGAGCTGTTTTTT. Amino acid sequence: CASSMLGFVGTGTGELFF.

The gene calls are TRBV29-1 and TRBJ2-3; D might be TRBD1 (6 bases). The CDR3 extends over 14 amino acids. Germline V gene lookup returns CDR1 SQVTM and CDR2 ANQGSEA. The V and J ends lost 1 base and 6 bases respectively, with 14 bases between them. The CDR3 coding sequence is TGCAGCGTTGAAGGCGGCAGGGGTGTGGATACGCAGTATTTT. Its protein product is CSVEGGRGVDTQYF.

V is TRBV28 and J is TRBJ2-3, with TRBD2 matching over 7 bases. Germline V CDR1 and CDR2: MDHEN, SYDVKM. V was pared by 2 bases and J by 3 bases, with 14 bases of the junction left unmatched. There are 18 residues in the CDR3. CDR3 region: CASSLSLSSGRVTDTQYF. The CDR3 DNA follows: TGTGCCAGCAGTTTAAGCCTGTCGAGTGGGAGGGTTACAGATACGCAGTATTTT.